The 18 T cell receptor beta chains reported below all come from one sample, sequenced in a study of PD-1 blockade in classical Hodgkin lymphoma. Produced via immunoSEQ multiplex PCR; TCRdb's table is partial and in-frame only. The data hold some 16,000 clones, with roughly 80% observed a single time. Time point described: cycle 4 day 1 (C4D1), after five to seven weeks of nivolumab. No patient escaped relapse after autologous stem cell transplantation, and brentuximab vedotin exposure varied. The sequencing used peripheral blood mononuclear cells (PBMCs), collected before the fourth cycle of nivolumab. All receptors come from a human donor with classical Hodgkin lymphoma.

This clone appeared once. The chain uses TRBV19 and TRBJ2-3, with D possibly being TRBD2 (6 bases). This CDR3 region has 14 residues. Trimming stripped 10 bases from V and 5 bases from J, with 19 bases between. The germline V gene encodes CDR1 LNHDA and CDR2 SQIVND (reference sequence). CDR3 loop: CATDGGVPGDTQYF. CDR3 nucleotide sequence: TGTGCCACCGACGGCGGGGTACCGGGAGATACGCAGTATTTT.

The chain joins TRBV28 to TRBJ1-2; D not resolved. Germline V gene sequence: CDR1 MDHEN, CDR2 SYDVKM. The V end lost 3 bases, the J end lost 2 bases, and 7 bases lay between the germline ends. The CDR3 sequence is 13 residues long. In DNA, the CDR3 is TGTGCCAGCAGTTTCGGGGTGAACTATGGCTACACCTTC. Its translation: CASSFGVNYGYTF.

This clone has just a few counts. The chain has TRBV6-6 and TRBJ1-2; 7 bases fit TRBD1. CDR3 length: 12 amino acids. Germline lookup yields CDR1 MNHNY and CDR2 SVGAGI (reference sequence). Trimming took 2 bases from V and 8 from J; bases not matched to a gene: 2. CDR3 sequence reads: CASSYQGDGYTF. The CDR3 nucleotides are TGTGCCAGCAGTTACCAGGGGGACGGCTACACCTTC.

As to this clone: This CDR3 is also generated by other DNA sequences in the sample. This chain joins TRBV19 and TRBJ1-5; D is unresolved. This CDR3 contains 15 residues. Trimming removed 1 base from V and 7 bases from J, with 14 bases in between. Germline loops: CDR1 LNHDA, CDR2 SQIVND (reference sequence). This CDR3 reads CASSIGRQGRQPQHF. The CDR3, as DNA: TGTGCCAGTAGTATAGGTAGACAAGGTCGGCAGCCCCAGCATTTT.

This clone was seen only once. CDR3 sequence (DNA): TGTGCCAGCAGCTTAGCGCGTGGGGGCCTGGGCACAGATACGCAGTATTTT. It translates to CASSLARGGLGTDTQYF. The J gene is TRBJ2-3, the V gene TRBV7-8; the D gene is possibly TRBD1 (6 bases). The CDR3 is made up of 17 amino acids. The V end was cut by 0 bases, the J end by 1 base, with 14 bases between. The germline V gene has CDR1 SGHVS and CDR2 FQNEAQ. Full variable domain (outside the CDR3, taken from reference TRBV7-8 and TRBJ2-3): GAGVSQSPRYKVAKRGQDVALRCDPISGHVSLFWYQQALGQGPEFLTYFQNEAQLDKSGLPSDRFFAERPEGSVSTLKIQRTQQEDSAVYLCASSLARGGLGTDTQYFGPGTRLTVL.

The chain uses TRBV6-5 and TRBJ2-7, with D tentatively TRBD1 (6 bases). CDR3 length: 15 residues. The germline V and J ends were trimmed by 0 bases and 6 bases, with 15 bases remaining between them. Per germline, CDR1 MNHEY and CDR2 SVGAGI. CDR3 bases: TGTGCCAGCAGTTACTCCTGGGGGCCAGAGGGCGAGCAGTACTTC. This gives the protein CASSYSWGPEGEQYF.

This chain uses TRBV10-3 with TRBJ1-6; 7 nucleotides agree with TRBD1. Germline V CDR1 and CDR2: ENHRY, SYGVKD. The V segment lost 6 bases and the J segment 8 bases; nucleotides outside the gene matches: 7. The CDR3 runs to 14 residues. The CDR3 sequence: CAISIDRDYSPLHF. CDR3 nucleotide sequence: TGTGCCATCAGCATCGACAGGGATTATTCACCCCTCCACTTT.

The rearrangement uses TRBV7-9 and TRBJ2-3, with D possibly TRBD2 on 6 matching bases. The CDR3 length is 15 residues. CDR1 and CDR2 from the germline V gene are SEHNR and FQNEAQ (reference sequence). Trimming cost V 6 bases and J 2 bases, with 15 bases left between them. The CDR3 sequence: CASRQGGTNTDTQYF. The CDR3 DNA follows: TGTGCCAGCAGACAAGGAGGGACGAACACAGATACGCAGTATTTT.

V and J are TRBV5-1 and TRBJ2-3; no clear D. CDR1 and CDR2 from the germline V gene are SGHRS and YFSETQ. This CDR3 contains 14 residues. Trimming removed 5 bases at V and 0 bases at J, with 10 bases between. The CDR3 sequence is CASRLMVSTDTQYF. The CDR3 DNA follows: TGCGCCAGCAGGCTCATGGTTAGCACAGATACGCAGTATTTT.

The chain employs TRBV5-1 and TRBJ2-3; D is perhaps TRBD2 (5 bases). Trimming removed 2 bases from V and 0 bases from J, with 10 bases in between. Germline loops: CDR1 SGHRS, CDR2 YFSETQ. The CDR3 runs to 15 residues. The CDR3 bases are TGCGCCAGCAGCTTAGAGGGCCCGAGCACAGATACGCAGTATTTT. Protein: CASSLEGPSTDTQYF.

The V and J genes are TRBV9 and TRBJ2-3; no clear D. The germline CDR1 and CDR2 sequences are SGDLS and YYNGEE. The CDR3 consists of 14 residues. The ends were cut back, 3 bases at V and 0 bases at J, with 8 bases in the middle. As DNA, the CDR3 is TGTGCCAGCAGCGGTTCTAGTAGCACAGATACGCAGTATTTT. Translation gives CASSGSSSTDTQYF.

The rearrangement joins TRBV28 to TRBJ2-2; a possible D gene is TRBD2 (5 bases). Germline lookup yields CDR1 MDHEN and CDR2 SYDVKM. The V end lost 6 bases, the J end lost 1 base, and 12 bases lay between the germline ends. The CDR3 has 15 residues. The DNA of the CDR3 is TGTGCCAGCAGCTTGGCCGGGGTGAACACCGGGGAGCTGTTTTTT. Translated: CASSLAGVNTGELFF.

The chain employs TRBV6-1 and TRBJ2-7; TRBD1 matches 8 bases. The V and J ends lost 2 bases and 2 bases, in that order; junction bases with no gene match: 5. CDR1 is MNHNS and CDR2 is SASEGT in the germline V gene. There are 15 residues in the CDR3. The CDR3 region has the DNA TGTGCCAGCAGTGAACCGACAGGGGTCCCCTACGAGCAGTACTTC. Amino acids: CASSEPTGVPYEQYF.

The J gene is TRBJ2-1, the V gene TRBV5-1; the D gene is possibly TRBD1 (6 bases). This CDR3 has 15 amino acids. Trimming removed 0 bases at V and 4 bases at J, with 11 bases between. CDR1 is SGHRS and CDR2 is YFSETQ in the germline V gene. CDR3 residues: CASSLEGVKYNEQFF. The CDR3 DNA sequence: TGCGCCAGCAGCTTGGAGGGGGTAAAGTACAATGAGCAGTTCTTC. Full variable domain (remainder filled in from reference TRBV5-1 and TRBJ2-1): KAGVTQTPRYLIKTRGQQVTLSCSPISGHRSVSWYQQTPGQGLQFLFEYFSETQRNKGNFPGRFSGRQFSNSRSEMNVSTLELGDSALYLCASSLEGVKYNEQFFGPGTRLTVL.

The chain employs TRBV7-9 and TRBJ2-1; D gene ambiguous. In germline, CDR1 is SEHNR, CDR2 FQNEAQ (reference sequence). The V gene lost 4 bases and the J gene lost 5 bases, with 9 bases spanning the gap. CDR3 size: 13 residues. The CDR3 loop reads CASSSAGNNEQFF. The CDR3 bases are TGTGCCAGCAGCTCCGCCGGTAACAATGAGCAGTTCTTC.

This clone came up a few times. The chain has TRBV7-9 and TRBJ1-3; perhaps TRBD1 as D (5 bases). The CDR3 contains 14 residues. Germline V CDR1 and CDR2: SEHNR, FQNEAQ (reference sequence). Between the trimmed V and J ends, which lost 2 bases and 4 bases, there was a span of 9 bases. The DNA of the CDR3 is TGTGCCAGCAGCTTAATGGGACGAGGAAACACCATATATTTT. Amino acids: CASSLMGRGNTIYF.

The J gene is TRBJ1-2, the V gene TRBV4-3; a possible D gene is TRBD1 (6 bases). Germline lookup yields CDR1 LGHNA and CDR2 YSLEER. The CDR3 runs to 14 residues. V was trimmed by 4 bases and J by 2 bases, leaving 11 bases between them. CDR3 DNA: TGCGCCAGCAGCCCTGGCAGGGGCAACTATGGCTACACCTTC. Amino acid sequence: CASSPGRGNYGYTF.

This clone was picked up a small number of times. This rearrangement joins TRBV7-9 to TRBJ1-2, with D perhaps matching TRBD1 (5 bases). Germline CDR1 is SEHNR and CDR2 is FQNEAQ (reference sequence). The length of the CDR3 is 15 residues. Trimming removed 0 bases at V and 2 bases at J, with 10 bases between. The CDR3 DNA reads as TGTGCCAGCAGCTTAGCGGAGGGACGGAACTATGGCTACACCTTC. It encodes CASSLAEGRNYGYTF.